Described below is a single T cell receptor (beta chain) sequence and its context. Its cognate antigen is unknown. CDR1 SGHVS and CDR2 FQNEAQ come from the germline V gene. V lost 5 bases to trimming and J lost 4 bases, with 6 bases between them. CDR3 length: 12 amino acids. Documented treatment: roughly ten-day PBMC culture with coronavirus spike peptide pools or control peptides (ViraFEST assay). ViraFEST used peptide pools to expand antigen-specific T cells before TCR sequencing. This entry is derived from a study of vaccination and CD4 T cells after COVID-19. Study-level information: A CEFX pool, an HIV-1 Nef pool, or no peptide went to control cultures. General study points: A nonsignificant rise from approximately 21 to 38 was seen in the median number of SARS-CoV-2-reactive clonotypes.

With the Oncomine TCR Beta short-read assay, DNA from cultured CD4+ T cells was sequenced. MiXCR was run by TCRdb on the PCR reads, yielding one entry per CDR3 protein. This table holds thousands of distinct CDR3 sequences, under 80% found once. The TCR sequence derives from a human donor who had recovered from COVID-19. Source material: CD4+ T cells from blood, cultured in vitro. The chain is built from TRBV7-8 and TRBJ1-3; D is uncertain. The CDR3 nucleotides read TGTGCCAGCAGCCAGATGGGAAACACCATATATTTT. Protein product: CASSQMGNTIYF.